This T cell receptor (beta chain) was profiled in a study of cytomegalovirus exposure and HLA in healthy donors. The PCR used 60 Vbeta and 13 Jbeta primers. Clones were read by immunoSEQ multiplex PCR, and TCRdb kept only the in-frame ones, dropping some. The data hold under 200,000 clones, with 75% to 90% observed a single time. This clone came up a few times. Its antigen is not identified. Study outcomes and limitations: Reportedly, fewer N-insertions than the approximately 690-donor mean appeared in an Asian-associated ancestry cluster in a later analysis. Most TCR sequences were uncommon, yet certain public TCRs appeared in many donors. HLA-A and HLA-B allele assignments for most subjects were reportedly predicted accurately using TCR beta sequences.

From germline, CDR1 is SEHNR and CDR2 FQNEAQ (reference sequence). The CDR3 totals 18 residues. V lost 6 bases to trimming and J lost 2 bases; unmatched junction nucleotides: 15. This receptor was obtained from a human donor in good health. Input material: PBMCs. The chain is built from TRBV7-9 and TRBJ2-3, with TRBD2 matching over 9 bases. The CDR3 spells CASSRGGGGALNTDTQYF. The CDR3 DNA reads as TGTGCCAGCAGTCGAGGGGGCGGGGGGGCCTTAAACACAGATACGCAGTATTTT.